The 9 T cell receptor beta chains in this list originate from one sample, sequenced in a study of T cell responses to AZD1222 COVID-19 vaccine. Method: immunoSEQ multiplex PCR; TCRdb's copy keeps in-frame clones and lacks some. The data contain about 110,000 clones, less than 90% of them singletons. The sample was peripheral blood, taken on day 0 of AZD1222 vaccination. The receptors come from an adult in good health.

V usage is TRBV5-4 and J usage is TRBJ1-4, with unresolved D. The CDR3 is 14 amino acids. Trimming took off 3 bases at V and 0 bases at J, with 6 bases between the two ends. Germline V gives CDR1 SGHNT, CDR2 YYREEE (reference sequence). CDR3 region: CASSYTATNEKLFF. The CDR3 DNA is TGTGCCAGCAGCTACACTGCAACTAATGAAAAACTGTTTTTT.

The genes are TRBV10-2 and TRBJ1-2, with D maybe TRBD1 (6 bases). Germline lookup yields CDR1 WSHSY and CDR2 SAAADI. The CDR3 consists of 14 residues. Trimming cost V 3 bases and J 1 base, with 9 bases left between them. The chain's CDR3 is CASSERTVNYGYTF. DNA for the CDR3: TGCGCCAGCAGTGAAAGGACAGTTAACTATGGCTACACCTTC.

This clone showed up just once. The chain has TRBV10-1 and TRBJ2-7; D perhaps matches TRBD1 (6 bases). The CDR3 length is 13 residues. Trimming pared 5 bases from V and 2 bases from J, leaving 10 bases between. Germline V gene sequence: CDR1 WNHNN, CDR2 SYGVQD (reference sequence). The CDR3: CASSRTGTYEQYF. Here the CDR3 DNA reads TGCGCCAGCAGTCGTACAGGGACCTACGAGCAGTACTTC.

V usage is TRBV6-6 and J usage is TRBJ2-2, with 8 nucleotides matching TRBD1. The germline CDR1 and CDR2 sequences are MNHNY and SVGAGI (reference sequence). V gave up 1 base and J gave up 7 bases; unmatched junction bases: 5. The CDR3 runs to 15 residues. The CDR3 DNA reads TGTGCCAGCAGTTACTTGACAGGGGATGGCGGGGAGCTGTTTTTT. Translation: CASSYLTGDGGELFF.

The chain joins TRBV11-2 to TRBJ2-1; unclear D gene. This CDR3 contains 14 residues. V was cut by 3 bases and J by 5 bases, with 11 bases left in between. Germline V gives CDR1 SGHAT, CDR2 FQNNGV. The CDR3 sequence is CASSLSSINNEQFF. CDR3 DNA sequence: TGTGCCAGCAGCTTGTCCAGTATAAACAATGAGCAGTTCTTC.

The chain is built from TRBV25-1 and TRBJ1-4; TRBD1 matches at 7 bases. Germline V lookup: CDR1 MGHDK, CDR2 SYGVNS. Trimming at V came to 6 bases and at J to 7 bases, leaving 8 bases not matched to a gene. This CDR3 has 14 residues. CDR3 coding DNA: TGTGCCAGCAGCGGCCGACAGGGAATTGAAAAACTGTTTTTT. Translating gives CASSGRQGIEKLFF.

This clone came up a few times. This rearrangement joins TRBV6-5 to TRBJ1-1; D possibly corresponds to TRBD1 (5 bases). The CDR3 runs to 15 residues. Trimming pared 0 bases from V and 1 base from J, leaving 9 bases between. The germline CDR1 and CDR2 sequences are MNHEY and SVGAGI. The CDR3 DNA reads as TGTGCCAGCAGTTACTCGGGGGAGGAGAACACTGAAGCTTTCTTT. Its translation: CASSYSGEENTEAFF.

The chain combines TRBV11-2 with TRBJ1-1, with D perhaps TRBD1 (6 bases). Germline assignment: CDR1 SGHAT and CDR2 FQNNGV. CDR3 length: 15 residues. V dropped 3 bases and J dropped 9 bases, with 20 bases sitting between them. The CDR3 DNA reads TGTGCCAGCAGCTTCTCGAGGTCGACAGGCGTGAAAGCTTTCTTT. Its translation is CASSFSRSTGVKAFF.

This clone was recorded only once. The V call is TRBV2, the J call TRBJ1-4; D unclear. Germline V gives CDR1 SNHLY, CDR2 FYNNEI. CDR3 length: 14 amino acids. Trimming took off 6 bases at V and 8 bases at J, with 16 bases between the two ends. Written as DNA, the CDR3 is TGTGCCAGCAGCTTCGGGAGGGAAGGGGAAAAACTGTTTTTT. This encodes CASSFGREGEKLFF. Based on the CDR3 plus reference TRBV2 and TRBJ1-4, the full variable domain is EPEVTQTPSHQVTQMGQEVILRCVPISNHLYFYWYRQILGQKVEFLVSFYNNEISEKSEIFDDQFSVERPDGSNFTLKIRSTKLEDSAMYFCASSFGREGEKLFFGSGTQLSVL.